The 4 T cell receptor beta chains presented below share a single source sample, sequenced in a study of T-cell memory formation after mild COVID-19. TCRdb processed the 5' RACE reads anew with MiXCR; each CDR3 protein has one entry. The data show 530,000 or so distinct CDR3 sequences, approximately 15% seen once. The sample comprised PBMCs or a T cell subset sorted from them (not recorded which). The receptor set was obtained from an adult woman who had mild COVID-19 (a few samples of this study predate the infection). Cell type and time point are not known.

In this sample, this clonotype turned up a few times. This chain links TRBV20-1 with TRBJ2-1; TRBD2 agrees at 8 bases. Germline CDR1 reads DFQATT; CDR2 reads SNEGSKA (reference sequence). The CDR3 is 13 residues long. Germline trimming cut 6 bases from V and 6 bases from J; bases unmatched to any gene: 7. The CDR3 region has the DNA TGCAGTGCCTCGAAGGCGGGAGGCAATGAGCAGTTCTTC. As protein: CSASKAGGNEQFF.

This clonotype was counted only a few times. The chain is built from TRBV12-3 or TRBV12-4 and TRBJ2-7; 9 positions agree with TRBD2. The junction had 2 bases not matched to a gene; V was cut back by 1 base and J by 1 base. The CDR3 totals 15 residues. The DNA of the CDR3 is TGTGCCAGCAGTTTAGAGCTAGCGGGGTCCTACGAGCAGTACTTC. Its protein product is CASSLELAGSYEQYF.

This clonotype was counted a few times. This chain links TRBV29-1 with TRBJ1-2, with a tentative D call TRBD1 (5 bases). The CDR3 length is 12 residues. Trimming cost V 5 bases and J 6 bases, with 13 bases left between them. CDR1 SQVTM and CDR2 ANQGSEA come from the germline V gene. The CDR3 protein is CSVRKDTHGYTF. CDR3 in DNA: TGCAGCGTTCGAAAGGACACCCATGGCTACACCTTC.

This clonotype was seen a handful of times. This rearrangement joins TRBV10-2 to TRBJ2-3; D is unresolved. The V gene's germline CDR1 is WSHSY and CDR2 SAAADI. Between the trimmed V and J ends, which lost 5 bases and 2 bases, there was a span of 14 bases. The CDR3 is 15 residues long. CDR3 bases: TGCGCCAGCAGTCTTGGTGGGGTCTTCACAGATACGCAGTATTTT. This gives the protein CASSLGGVFTDTQYF.